The 28 T cell receptor beta chains listed next were all sequenced from one sample in a study of T cell responses to AZD1222 COVID-19 vaccine. Some clones are missing from TCRdb's copy, which holds only in-frame ones; the method was immunoSEQ multiplex PCR. The table shows 130,000 or so clones, with approximately 91% occurring only once. The source was peripheral blood, collected on day 0 of AZD1222 vaccination. Receptor source: an adult in good health.

V gene TRBV18 combines with J gene TRBJ1-2, with 7 bases matching TRBD1. Germline-derived CDR1 and CDR2 are KGHSH and LQKENI. The CDR3 consists of 14 residues. With V trimmed by 6 bases and J by 3 bases, 7 bases remained unmatched. CDR3 nucleotide sequence: TGTGCCAGCTCGCGGGACAGCGTAGACTATGGCTACACCTTC. It codes for CASSRDSVDYGYTF.

This chain joins TRBV4-1 and TRBJ1-1; D might be TRBD1 (6 bases). Per germline, CDR1 MGHRA and CDR2 YSYEKL. Trimming removed 0 bases at V and 1 base at J, with 12 bases between. CDR3 length: 16 residues. The CDR3 DNA follows: TGCGCCAGCAGCCAAGATTGGGACATTCGGAACACTGAAGCTTTCTTT. Translating gives CASSQDWDIRNTEAFF.

The CDR3 DNA reads as TGCGCCAGCAGCCCGGCAGGGAACACCGGGGAGCTGTTTTTT. Its protein is CASSPAGNTGELFF. The chain has TRBV5-1 and TRBJ2-2; D ambiguous. Germline CDR1 SGHRS, CDR2 YFSETQ. V shed 4 bases and J shed 1 base, with 8 bases lying between them. This CDR3 has 14 residues.

The chain is built from TRBV27 and TRBJ1-5, with a weak D call TRBD1 (5 bases). V lost 6 bases and J lost 5, with 14 bases in between. CDR3 length: 14 residues. Germline V gives CDR1 MNHEY, CDR2 SMNVEV (reference sequence). This CDR3 reads CASSLRGVDQPQHF. Here the CDR3 DNA reads TGTGCCAGCAGCCTTCGGGGGGTAGATCAGCCCCAGCATTTT.

This chain uses TRBV9 with TRBJ2-7; 8 nucleotides match TRBD2. Unmatched junction bases numbered 9, after V lost 7 bases and J lost 6 bases. CDR1 SGDLS and CDR2 YYNGEE come from the germline V gene. The CDR3 is 13 amino acids. In DNA form, the CDR3 reads TGTGCCAGCTCCGGGGGGGGAGGACTCGAGCAGTACTTC. Amino acid sequence: CASSGGGGLEQYF.

V usage is TRBV12-3 or TRBV12-4 and J usage is TRBJ1-2, with D unresolved. This CDR3 is built from 13 residues. V was clipped by 4 bases and J by 0 bases, with 6 bases between them. DNA of the CDR3: TGTGCCAGCAGTTCCAGAGCTAACTATGGCTACACCTTC. Translation: CASSSRANYGYTF.

This rearrangement joins TRBV6-2 or TRBV6-3 to TRBJ2-1; TRBD1 matches 10 bases. V was clipped by 6 bases and J by 2 bases; unmatched bases: 7. Germline lookup yields CDR1 MNHEY and CDR2 SVGEGT. The CDR3 sequence is 16 residues long. The CDR3 DNA reads as TGTGCCAGCAGACCTGGCGGGACAGGGGCCTACAATGAGCAGTTCTTC. It encodes CASRPGGTGAYNEQFF.

This clone occurred once. The chain links TRBV7-3 to TRBJ2-1; unclear D gene. Trimming took 5 bases from V and 6 from J, leaving 8 bases between them. Germline CDR1 is SGHTA and CDR2 is FQGTGA. CDR3 size: 12 residues. The CDR3 region is CASSPNRNEQFF. In DNA form, the CDR3 reads TGTGCCAGCAGCCCGAACCGCAATGAGCAGTTCTTC.

The V call is TRBV7-9, the J call TRBJ1-6; D is uncertain. Germline V lookup: CDR1 SEHNR, CDR2 FQNEAQ (reference sequence). The CDR3 spans 14 residues. The V end lost 3 bases, the J end lost 10 bases, and 13 bases lay between the germline ends. The CDR3 region is CASSLGAVKSPLHF. DNA of the CDR3: TGTGCCAGCAGCTTGGGCGCTGTGAAATCACCCCTCCACTTT.

The V gene is TRBV28, the J gene TRBJ2-2; D ambiguous. Germline CDR1 and CDR2: MDHEN and SYDVKM. Trimming removed 7 bases from V and 4 bases from J, with 13 bases in between. This CDR3 comprises 14 residues. CDR3 in amino acids: CASIGQVFTGELFF. In nucleotides, the CDR3 is TGTGCCAGCATTGGGCAGGTTTTCACCGGGGAGCTGTTTTTT.

The chain has TRBV18 and TRBJ1-1; D remains unclear. The CDR3 sequence is 14 residues long. Looked up from germline, CDR1 is KGHSH and CDR2 is LQKENI. V was shortened by 3 bases and J by 1 base, with 9 bases between the two germline ends. For the CDR3, the DNA is TGTGCCAGCTCACCGCTGTTCGGGAACACTGAAGCTTTCTTT. The encoded protein is CASSPLFGNTEAFF.

The chain couples TRBV6-4 to TRBJ1-2; 7 bases match TRBD1. The CDR3 is made up of 15 amino acids. J lost 3 bases, V lost 6 bases, and 10 bases had no gene match. Germline loops: CDR1 MRHNA, CDR2 SNTAGT. CDR3 protein: CASRPGGGGDYGYTF. In DNA form, the CDR3 reads TGTGCCAGCAGACCCGGTGGAGGGGGCGACTATGGCTACACCTTC.

The chain carries TRBV7-2 and TRBJ1-6, with TRBD1 matching 8 bases. The CDR3 has 14 residues. The ends lost 3 bases at V and 6 bases at J; junction bases unmatched: 1. Germline V gene sequence: CDR1 SGHTA, CDR2 FQGNSA. CDR3 region: CASSFDRGNSPLHF. The CDR3 DNA reads TGTGCCAGCAGCTTTGACAGGGGTAATTCACCCCTCCACTTT.

A few counts support this clone. The rearrangement joins TRBV13 to TRBJ1-1, with unresolved D. Germline V gene lookup returns CDR1 PRHDT and CDR2 FYEKMQ (reference sequence). Trimming stripped 4 bases from V and 7 bases from J, with 13 bases between. The CDR3 loop spans 13 amino acids. The CDR3 DNA reads TGTGCCAGCAGCTGCCCCGGTTGTAGTGAAGCTTTCTTT. Its protein product is CASSCPGCSEAFF.

J is TRBJ2-6 and V is TRBV5-1; D possibly corresponds to TRBD1 (7 bases). Germline CDR1 and CDR2: SGHRS and YFSETQ. The CDR3 spans 15 residues. The V and J ends lost 4 bases and 2 bases respectively, with 10 bases between them. CDR3: CASSGGGTGANVLTF. Here the CDR3 DNA reads TGCGCCAGCAGCGGAGGGGGCACTGGGGCCAACGTCCTGACTTTC.

V is TRBV9 and J is TRBJ2-7; no reliable D call. The CDR3 totals 14 residues. Trimming took off 0 bases at V and 0 bases at J, with 7 bases between the two ends. Germline lookup yields CDR1 SGDLS and CDR2 YYNGEE. CDR3 residues: CASSVDTYSYEQYF. CDR3 nucleotide sequence: TGTGCCAGCAGCGTAGATACATACTCCTACGAGCAGTACTTC.

The chain carries TRBV18 and TRBJ1-4, with 12 bases lining up with TRBD1. Per the germline V gene, CDR1 is KGHSH and CDR2 is LQKENI. The junction had 4 bases not matched to a gene; V was cut back by 3 bases and J by 5 bases. The length of the CDR3 is 16 residues. CDR3 DNA sequence: TGTGCCAGCTCACCGGGGACAGGGGGCATAAATGAAAAACTGTTTTTT. Translation: CASSPGTGGINEKLFF.

This chain connects TRBV7-3 to TRBJ2-2; D call uncertain. Germline values: CDR1 SGHTA, CDR2 FQGTGA. There are 16 residues in the CDR3. The ends were cut back, 5 bases at V and 7 bases at J, with 20 bases in the middle. Here the CDR3 reads CASSPVGTEKDGELFF. The CDR3 DNA reads as TGTGCCAGCAGCCCCGTAGGAACGGAGAAGGACGGGGAGCTGTTTTTT.

The V and J genes are TRBV4-1 and TRBJ2-7; D may match TRBD1 or TRBD2 (6 bases each). CDR1 and CDR2 from the germline V gene are MGHRA and YSYEKL. This CDR3 is built from 15 residues. Trimming shortened V by 1 base and J by 2 bases, and 12 bases separated the two germline ends. DNA for the CDR3: TGCGCCAGCAGCCAAGTGGAGGGGGGAACCTACGAGCAGTACTTC. Its translation is CASSQVEGGTYEQYF.

The rearrangement uses TRBV27 and TRBJ1-6; D remains ambiguous. Trimming left V 1 base short and J 3 bases short, with 1 base between. Germline V gene sequence: CDR1 MNHEY, CDR2 SMNVEV (reference sequence). The CDR3 is made up of 13 amino acids. DNA for the CDR3: TGTGCCAGCAGTTTATACTATAATTCACCCCTCCACTTT. Encoded protein: CASSLYYNSPLHF.

The chain combines TRBV7-6 with TRBJ1-4; 8 bases are a match to TRBD1. The CDR3 totals 17 residues. Germline V gene sequence: CDR1 SGHVS, CDR2 FNYEAQ. The trim removed 4 bases at V and 10 bases at J, leaving 17 bases unmatched. The CDR3 region has the DNA TGTGCCAGCAGCTCCCAACGCGGACAGGGTGAGCGTGGAAAACTGTTTTTT. This translates into CASSSQRGQGERGKLFF.

This clone was seen a single time. The rearrangement joins TRBV27 to TRBJ1-1; D is unclear. Germline V gives CDR1 MNHEY, CDR2 SMNVEV (reference sequence). Trimming pared 10 bases from V and 4 bases from J, leaving 13 bases between. The CDR3 totals 12 residues. The CDR3 loop is CATRLPSTEAFF. Here the CDR3 DNA reads TGTGCCACCCGACTCCCCTCCACTGAAGCTTTCTTT.

The chain carries TRBV7-3 and TRBJ1-1; D gene ambiguous. V was cut by 0 bases and J by 2 bases, with 7 bases left in between. This CDR3 comprises 14 residues. Germline CDR1 SGHTA, CDR2 FQGTGA. The CDR3 is CASSLTVKNTEAFF. Written as DNA, the CDR3 is TGTGCCAGCAGCTTAACGGTGAAAAACACTGAAGCTTTCTTT.

The gene calls are TRBV24-1 and TRBJ2-5; D may correspond to TRBD1 or TRBD2 (6 bases each). The CDR3 is 15 amino acids. The V end lost 4 bases, the J end lost 4 bases, and 15 bases lay between the germline ends. The germline V gene encodes CDR1 KGHDR and CDR2 SFDVKD. DNA for the CDR3: TGTGCCACCAGTGACTCCGTGGAGGGGGGAGAGACCCAGTACTTC. Its protein product is CATSDSVEGGETQYF.

This clone showed up just once. V and J are TRBV4-3 and TRBJ2-2, with 10 positions matching TRBD2. CDR1 is LGHNA, CDR2 YSLEER, per germline. This CDR3 contains 16 residues. The ends lost 4 bases at V and 1 base at J; junction bases unmatched: 3. The CDR3 coding sequence is TGCGCCAGCAGCCTTGGGACTAGCGTGAACACCGGGGAGCTGTTTTTT. Protein: CASSLGTSVNTGELFF.

A note on this clone: This specimen includes other DNA sequences encoding the same CDR3. The V call is TRBV3-1 (or the pseudogene TRBV3-2), the J call TRBJ2-7, with D unresolved. Per the germline V gene, CDR1 is LGHDT and CDR2 is YNNKEL (reference sequence). V lost 0 bases to trimming and J lost 1 base, with 4 bases between them. The CDR3 length is 13 residues. CDR3 sequence: CASSQEKSYEQYF. As DNA, the CDR3 is TGTGCCAGCAGCCAAGAAAAGTCCTACGAGCAGTACTTC.

The chain couples TRBV5-6 to TRBJ2-5; 15 positions agree with TRBD2. The V segment lost 0 bases and the J segment 5 bases; nucleotides outside the gene matches: 11. This CDR3 has 19 residues. Per the germline V gene, CDR1 is SGHDT and CDR2 is YYEEEE. The DNA of the CDR3 is TGTGCCAGCAGCTTGGCTGGGACTAGCGGGGGGCTGCGGGGTGAGACCCAGTACTTC. Translated, it gives CASSLAGTSGGLRGETQYF.

The rearrangement joins TRBV9 to TRBJ2-1; 7 nucleotides agree with TRBD2. The ends lost 0 bases at V and 8 bases at J; junction bases unmatched: 8. Germline V gene lookup returns CDR1 SGDLS and CDR2 YYNGEE. The CDR3 covers 15 residues. The CDR3 DNA reads as TGTGCCAGCAGCGTAGAAGGGGTGGGAGGGGATGAGCAGTTCTTC. Protein: CASSVEGVGGDEQFF.